This T cell receptor beta chain was profiled in a study of identical twins. Unique molecular identifiers were present on the cDNA, which also gained a universal primer site by template switching. TCRdb re-called the 5' RACE reads with MiXCR, one entry per CDR3 protein. The profile shows 1.5 million to 2 million distinct CDR3 sequences, under 35% of them singletons. Findings and caveats of the study: For monozygotic twins, models underestimated out-of-frame TCR alpha sharing.

This clonotype was seen a few times. Its antigen is unidentified. This CDR3 region has 17 residues. Trimming at V came to 6 bases and at J to 3 bases, leaving 14 bases not matched to a gene. Germline CDR1 reads MNHEY; CDR2 reads SVGAGI. The genes are TRBV6-5 and TRBJ2-3; 8 bases agree with TRBD1. The specimen was cord blood. The clonotype originates from a newborn girl in good health. CDR3 protein: CASSYHPGQGGTDTQYF. The CDR3 bases are TGTGCCAGCAGCTACCACCCCGGACAGGGTGGAACAGATACGCAGTATTTT.